These 27 T cell receptor beta chains share one sample of origin, sequenced in a study of shared clonotypes between healthy human individuals. Sequenced by immunoSEQ multiplex PCR; TCRdb stores in-frame clones only, minus some. The sample lists about 2.3 million clones, around 90% occurring once. The specimen was naive CD4+ T cells from PBMCs. As for subset: CD45RA+ positively selected. These receptors all stem from a man in his late teens or twenties in good health. Some clones in this sample may be carry-over from other donors' samples.

The CDR3 spells CASTQGGPGNTIYF. The CDR3 bases are TGCGCCAGCACTCAGGGTGGCCCTGGAAACACCATATATTTT. The V call is TRBV5-1, the J call TRBJ1-3, with a weak D call TRBD1 (5 bases). The CDR3 runs to 14 residues. Deletions cut 6 bases from V and 2 bases from J, with 12 bases between. The germline V gene encodes CDR1 SGHRS and CDR2 YFSETQ.

The chain employs TRBV10-3 and TRBJ1-2; D remains unclear. The CDR3 consists of 14 residues. Trimming shortened V by 2 bases and J by 7 bases, and 14 bases separated the two germline ends. From germline, CDR1 is ENHRY and CDR2 SYGVKD. The CDR3 region is CAISENPERGGYTF. The CDR3 coding sequence is TGTGCCATCAGTGAGAACCCTGAACGTGGTGGCTACACCTTC.

The J gene is TRBJ1-2, the V gene TRBV4-1; D not certain. Deletions cut 1 base from V and 3 bases from J, with 3 bases between. Germline V lookup: CDR1 MGHRA, CDR2 YSYEKL. This CDR3 region has 12 residues. The CDR3 DNA reads TGCGCCAGCAGCCAAGGGCACTATGGCTACACCTTC. This codes for CASSQGHYGYTF.

The rearrangement uses TRBV28 and TRBJ2-5; D is unresolved. The germline gives CDR1 MDHEN, CDR2 SYDVKM. CDR3 size: 14 residues. Trimming took 6 bases from V and 4 from J, leaving 15 bases between them. CDR3 nucleotide sequence: TGTGCCAGCAGACCCACTGACGTAGGAGAGACCCAGTACTTC. This gives the protein CASRPTDVGETQYF.

As to this clone: The sample has other DNA sequences that encode this CDR3 too. The gene calls are TRBV27 and TRBJ2-7, with 7 bases aligning to TRBD1. CDR1 and CDR2 (germline): MNHEY, SMNVEV (reference sequence). CDR3 length: 14 amino acids. The V gene end was trimmed by 5 bases and the J gene end by 3 bases; junction bases not matched to a gene: 7. The CDR3 loop reads CASSPRQGRYEQYF. CDR3 nucleotides: TGTGCCAGCAGTCCCAGACAGGGCCGCTACGAGCAGTACTTC.

Points on this clone: This CDR3 is also generated by other DNA sequences in the sample. The CDR3 region is CASSVVASGTDTQYF. The CDR3, as DNA: TGTGCCAGCAGCGTAGTGGCTAGCGGGACAGATACGCAGTATTTT. The rearrangement links TRBV9 to TRBJ2-3; 8 bases match TRBD2. This CDR3 spans 15 amino acids. Losses at the gene ends were 0 bases for V and 3 bases for J; bases not matched to a gene: 3. Germline CDR1 reads SGDLS; CDR2 reads YYNGEE.

The chain employs TRBV2 and TRBJ2-6; TRBD1 might be the D (5 bases). This CDR3 is built from 13 residues. Trimming shortened V by 11 bases and J by 0 bases, and 8 bases separated the two germline ends. The V gene's germline CDR1 is SNHLY and CDR2 FYNNEI. In nucleotides, the CDR3 is TGTGCCGGACAATACTCTGGGGCCAACGTCCTGACTTTC. Amino acid sequence: CAGQYSGANVLTF.

This sequence joins TRBV10-1 and TRBJ1-4, with a weak D call TRBD1 (6 bases). The CDR3 consists of 17 residues. Germline V gene data show CDR1 as WNHNN and CDR2 as SYGVQD (reference sequence). Trimming shortened V by 7 bases and J by 4 bases, and 22 bases separated the two germline ends. The CDR3, as DNA: TGCGCCAGCACTAGCATTACCGGGACACCCGATAATGAAAAACTGTTTTTT. This encodes CASTSITGTPDNEKLFF.

This chain's CDR3 is CASSPVGREDGYTF. CDR3 coding DNA: TGCGCCAGCAGCCCGGTCGGCAGGGAGGATGGCTACACCTTC. The chain uses TRBV5-1 and TRBJ1-2, with D maybe TRBD1 (5 bases). Germline values: CDR1 SGHRS, CDR2 YFSETQ. The V and J ends lost 4 bases and 6 bases respectively, with 16 bases between them. The CDR3 totals 14 residues.

V is TRBV5-1 and J is TRBJ2-3; D is uncertain. The CDR3 is 13 residues long. Germline CDR1 reads SGHRS; CDR2 reads YFSETQ. The ends were cut back, 4 bases at V and 2 bases at J, with 8 bases in the middle. The CDR3 DNA reads as TGCGCCAGCAGCGGCAGAGTCACAGATACGCAGTATTTT. The encoded protein is CASSGRVTDTQYF. Filled out from reference TRBV5-1 and TRBJ2-3, the complete variable domain reads KAGVTQTPRYLIKTRGQQVTLSCSPISGHRSVSWYQQTPGQGLQFLFEYFSETQRNKGNFPGRFSGRQFSNSRSEMNVSTLELGDSALYLCASSGRVTDTQYFGPGTRLTVL.

The CDR3 nucleotides read TGTGCCAGCAGCTTCCTCCCCAGCGGGGCCCCCGGGGAGCTGTTTTTT. Translated: CASSFLPSGAPGELFF. The chain recombines TRBV11-3 with TRBJ2-2; the match to TRBD2 covers 7 bases. The CDR3 is made up of 16 amino acids. Per germline, CDR1 SGHNT and CDR2 YENEEA. Trimming removed 3 bases from V and 6 bases from J; junction bases left unmatched: 10.

The V call is TRBV7-9, the J call TRBJ1-2, with TRBD1 matching 12 bases. The CDR3 covers 15 residues. Unmatched junction bases numbered 4, after V lost 0 bases and J lost 8 bases. Germline CDR1 reads SEHNR; CDR2 reads FQNEAQ (reference sequence). CDR3 nucleotides: TGTGCCAGCAGCTTAGCGGGACAGGGGGCCTTGGGCTACACCTTC. The encoded protein is CASSLAGQGALGYTF. Full variable domain (missing parts from reference TRBV7-9 and TRBJ1-2): DTGVSQNPRHKITKRGQNVTFRCDPISEHNRLYWYRQTLGQGPEFLTYFQNEAQLEKSRLLSDRFSAERPKGSFSTLEIQRTEQGDSAMYLCASSLAGQGALGYTFGSGTRLTVV.

This sequence joins TRBV25-1 and TRBJ1-1, with D uncertain. The CDR3 is made up of 12 amino acids. Germline V gene sequence: CDR1 MGHDK, CDR2 SYGVNS. Trimming took off 1 base at V and 8 bases at J, with 8 bases between the two ends. The DNA of the CDR3 is TGTGCCAGCAGTGAATCGTACGAAGAAGCTTTCTTT. This translates into CASSESYEEAFF.

The V and J genes are TRBV18 and TRBJ2-1, with TRBD2 matching over 10 bases. CDR3 length: 16 residues. With 2 bases clipped from V and 9 bases from J, the junction kept 10 bases outside the gene matches. The germline V gene encodes CDR1 KGHSH and CDR2 LQKENI. DNA for the CDR3: TGTGCCAGCTCACCAACTAGCGGGAACCTCGGGGGTGAGCAGTTCTTC. This codes for CASSPTSGNLGGEQFF.

The rearrangement uses TRBV29-1 and TRBJ2-5, with D possibly being TRBD1 (5 bases). The CDR3 has 14 residues. CDR1 and CDR2 from the germline V gene are SQVTM and ANQGSEA. V lost 0 bases, J lost 5 bases, and 13 bases lay in between. The CDR3 DNA sequence: TGCAGCGTTGAAGAGTTTCGACAGCAGGAGACCCAGTACTTC. Translation: CSVEEFRQQETQYF.

The chain links TRBV9 to TRBJ2-1, with a tentative D call TRBD1 (6 bases). The germline V gene has CDR1 SGDLS and CDR2 YYNGEE. The CDR3 is 15 amino acids. V was shortened by 1 base and J by 8 bases, with 16 bases between the two germline ends. The CDR3 spells CASSVRDTPGYEQFF. DNA of the CDR3: TGTGCCAGCAGCGTACGGGACACTCCTGGCTATGAGCAGTTCTTC.

CDR3 DNA: TGTGCCAGCAGCTTCGCCCGTGACTCCTACGAGCAGTACTTC. Amino acid sequence: CASSFARDSYEQYF. J is TRBJ2-7 and V is TRBV7-2; no reliable D call. Germline lookup yields CDR1 SGHTA and CDR2 FQGNSA. The CDR3 runs to 14 residues. Trimming took 3 bases from V and 0 from J, leaving 9 bases between them.

The rearrangement links TRBV28 to TRBJ2-1; 12 positions match TRBD2. Trimming removed 4 bases from V and 8 bases from J; junction bases left unmatched: 12. Looked up from germline, CDR1 is MDHEN and CDR2 is SYDVKM. The CDR3 is 17 residues long. This CDR3 reads CASSSRLAGVGLDEQFF. Here the CDR3 DNA reads TGTGCCAGCAGTTCCAGACTAGCGGGAGTCGGTTTGGATGAGCAGTTCTTC.

This chain links TRBV7-3 with TRBJ2-3; TRBD2 is a possible D gene (6 bases). Germline V gene lookup returns CDR1 SGHTA and CDR2 FQGTGA. V lost 5 bases to trimming and J lost 4 bases, with 16 bases between them. CDR3 length: 15 residues. CDR3 nucleotides: TGTGCCAGCAGCACGGGACTGGGGAGCGCAGATACGCAGTATTTT. The encoded protein is CASSTGLGSADTQYF.

The genes are TRBV6-1 and TRBJ1-5; D is ambiguous. V was shortened by 2 bases and J by 11 bases, with 7 bases between the two germline ends. In germline, CDR1 is MNHNS, CDR2 SASEGT. The CDR3 loop spans 11 amino acids. CDR3 loop: CASSERLSQHF. CDR3 DNA sequence: TGTGCCAGCAGTGAAAGACTTTCCCAGCATTTT.

Details on this clone: The same CDR3 arises from other DNA sequences in this sample as well. The chain is built from TRBV5-6 and TRBJ2-6, with D unclear. The germline CDR1 and CDR2 sequences are SGHDT and YYEEEE. Deletions cut 2 bases from V and 4 bases from J, with 4 bases between. This CDR3 spans 13 amino acids. The CDR3: CASSFSGANVLTF. The CDR3 coding sequence is TGTGCCAGCAGCTTTTCCGGGGCCAACGTCCTGACTTTC.

The chain uses TRBV5-6 and TRBJ1-4; the match to TRBD1 covers 7 bases. The germline V gene encodes CDR1 SGHDT and CDR2 YYEEEE. Germline trimming cut 0 bases from V and 7 bases from J; bases unmatched to any gene: 9. The CDR3 sequence is 16 residues long. DNA for the CDR3: TGTGCCAGCAGCTTGGGCCCCCCGACAGGGTCTGAAAAACTGTTTTTT. This encodes CASSLGPPTGSEKLFF.

The chain uses TRBV21-1 and TRBJ2-5. TRBV21-1 is noted as a pseudogene. The CDR3 runs 14 residues. The CDR3 reads CASSKGRGEETQYF. CDR3 DNA: TGTGCCAGCAGCAAGGGACGGGGAGAAGAGACCCAGTACTTC.

The V call is TRBV18, the J call TRBJ2-1; the D gene is possibly TRBD1 (6 bases). CDR1 and CDR2 (germline): KGHSH, LQKENI. This CDR3 region has 15 residues. The V end lost 2 bases, the J end lost 7 bases, and 15 bases lay between the germline ends. The CDR3 nucleotides are TGTGCCAGCTCACCAGGGGGCGAGCGGTTGAATGAGCAGTTCTTC. It codes for CASSPGGERLNEQFF.

Only one count was recorded for this clone. The chain joins TRBV5-8 to TRBJ2-1; a possible D gene is TRBD2 (6 bases). The CDR3 has 15 amino acids. Trimming stripped 3 bases from V and 2 bases from J, with 12 bases between. Per the germline V gene, CDR1 is SGHTS and CDR2 is YDEGEE. The CDR3 is CASSSGRDPYNEQFF. CDR3 nucleotides: TGTGCCAGCAGCTCAGGGCGGGACCCCTACAATGAGCAGTTCTTC.

In this sample, this clone turned up a few times. This rearrangement joins TRBV7-2 to TRBJ1-1, with a weak D call TRBD1 (6 bases). The CDR3 contains 16 residues. V was trimmed by 0 bases and J by 0 bases, leaving 11 bases between them. CDR1 and CDR2 from the germline V gene are SGHTA and FQGNSA. CDR3 in amino acids: CASSLAAGVMNTEAFF. The CDR3 DNA is TGTGCCAGCAGCTTAGCAGCAGGGGTAATGAACACTGAAGCTTTCTTT. Together with reference TRBV7-2 and TRBJ1-1, the CDR3 gives the full variable domain: GAGVSQSPSNKVTEKGKDVELRCDPISGHTALYWYRQSLGQGLEFLIYFQGNSAPDKSGLPSDRFSAERTGGSVSTLTIQRTQQEDSAVYLCASSLAAGVMNTEAFFGQGTRLTVV.

This clone was recorded a few times. This chain links TRBV10-3 with TRBJ1-1; 9 bases match TRBD1. CDR1 and CDR2 (germline): ENHRY, SYGVKD. With V trimmed by 3 bases and J by 4 bases, 3 bases remained unmatched. The CDR3 loop spans 14 amino acids. The CDR3, as DNA: TGTGCCATCAGTGAATCGGACAGGGGCACTGAAGCTTTCTTT. Protein: CAISESDRGTEAFF.